Shown below are 15 T cell receptor beta chains from a single sample sequenced in a study of OX40 agonist ivuxolimab in advanced cancers. Sequenced by immunoSEQ multiplex PCR; TCRdb stores in-frame clones only, minus some. The sample gives more than 70,000 clones, almost 85% of which show up once; around 25% is in the top ten. The starting material was CD4+ or CD8+ T cells sorted from blood, obtained in a trial of the OX40 agonist ivuxolimab. These receptors were obtained from an adult with an advanced solid tumor such as melanoma, head and neck, liver or kidney cancer.

This clone was seen only a few times. The chain uses TRBV2 and TRBJ1-6, with 9 bases fitting TRBD1. V shed 6 bases and J 6 bases; nucleotides not matched to a gene: 6. Germline CDR1 SNHLY, CDR2 FYNNEI. The CDR3 totals 15 residues. The CDR3 DNA sequence: TGTGCCAGCAGGGACAGGGGATTAAGTAATTCACCCCTCCACTTT. Translating it yields CASRDRGLSNSPLHF.

The chain couples TRBV11-2 to TRBJ1-1, with D tentatively TRBD1 (5 bases). The CDR3 is 14 amino acids. Between the trimmed V and J ends, which lost 1 base and 3 bases, there was a span of 9 bases. The germline CDR1 and CDR2 sequences are SGHAT and FQNNGV. Written as DNA, the CDR3 is TGTGCCAGCAGCTTAGCCCAGGGTTACACTGAAGCTTTCTTT. Translating gives CASSLAQGYTEAFF.

The chain carries TRBV7-8 and TRBJ2-5, with TRBD2 matching 16 bases. Germline CDR1 and CDR2: SGHVS and FQNEAQ. The CDR3 totals 18 residues. J lost 1 base, V lost 2 bases, and 4 bases had no gene match. CDR3: CASSLRGTSGRAQETQYF. As DNA, the CDR3 is TGTGCCAGCAGCTTACGAGGGACTAGCGGGAGGGCCCAAGAGACCCAGTACTTC.

The chain links TRBV4-2 to TRBJ2-3; no clear D. The CDR3 length is 13 residues. The V and J ends lost 5 bases and 6 bases respectively, with 12 bases between them. CDR1 is LGHNA, CDR2 YNFKEQ, per germline. CDR3 sequence (DNA): TGTGCCAGCAGCTTTTCCTTATCGGATACGCAGTATTTT. It codes for CASSFSLSDTQYF.

This sequence joins TRBV27 and TRBJ2-3, with a tentative D call TRBD1 (6 bases). The CDR3 consists of 17 residues. Trimming shortened V by 4 bases and J by 0 bases, and 17 bases separated the two germline ends. Looked up from germline, CDR1 is MNHEY and CDR2 is SMNVEV (reference sequence). In nucleotides, the CDR3 is TGTGCCAGCAGTTACCATATAACAGGGCACAGCACAGATACGCAGTATTTT. Its translation: CASSYHITGHSTDTQYF.

The chain employs TRBV7-9 and TRBJ1-3; D is uncertain. V lost 5 bases, J lost 1 base, and 9 bases lay in between. CDR3 length: 14 residues. CDR1 is SEHNR and CDR2 is FQNEAQ in the germline V gene (reference sequence). CDR3 protein: CASSEGSSGNTIYF. Here the CDR3 DNA reads TGTGCCAGCAGCGAAGGTTCTTCTGGAAACACCATATATTTT. Full variable domain (rest looked up from reference TRBV7-9 and TRBJ1-3): DTGVSQNPRHKITKRGQNVTFRCDPISEHNRLYWYRQTLGQGPEFLTYFQNEAQLEKSRLLSDRFSAERPKGSFSTLEIQRTEQGDSAMYLCASSEGSSGNTIYFGEGSWLTVV.

The rearrangement uses TRBV2 and TRBJ1-2; no clear D gene. The germline V and J ends were trimmed by 3 bases and 5 bases, with 10 bases remaining between them. The CDR3 is 13 residues long. CDR1 and CDR2 (germline): SNHLY, FYNNEI. The CDR3 bases are TGTGCCAGCAGTGATGACGGATTATATGGCTACACCTTC. Protein sequence: CASSDDGLYGYTF.

The V and J genes are TRBV7-2 and TRBJ2-2, with D perhaps being TRBD1 or TRBD2 (5 bases each). V was pared by 2 bases and J by 0 bases, with 10 bases between. The germline V gene encodes CDR1 SGHTA and CDR2 FQGNSA. The CDR3 totals 16 residues. The CDR3 loop is CASSLIRGANTGELFF. The CDR3 nucleotides are TGTGCCAGCAGCTTAATCCGGGGCGCGAACACCGGGGAGCTGTTTTTT.

The genes are TRBV5-4 and TRBJ2-1; D gene unclear. Germline V gene sequence: CDR1 SGHNT, CDR2 YYREEE (reference sequence). CDR3 length: 15 amino acids. V lost 4 bases and J 3 bases, leaving 14 bases between the germline ends. The CDR3 region has the DNA TGTGCCAGCAGCCCGCAGGCCGGTTTCTACAATGAGCAGTTCTTC. This sequence encodes CASSPQAGFYNEQFF.

V is TRBV30 and J is TRBJ1-5; 12 nucleotides match TRBD1. V lost 5 bases and J lost 7; bases outside the gene matches: 3. The CDR3 has 13 amino acids. Germline CDR1 is GTSNPN and CDR2 is SVGIG (reference sequence). The CDR3 protein is CAWGGQGAQPQHF. DNA of the CDR3: TGTGCCTGGGGGGGACAGGGGGCACAGCCCCAGCATTTT.

The chain carries TRBV11-2 and TRBJ2-1; 10 bases fit TRBD2. Germline assignment: CDR1 SGHAT and CDR2 FQNNGV. With V trimmed by 5 bases and J by 5 bases, 12 bases remained unmatched. The CDR3 spans 17 residues. CDR3 protein: CASSTFSGRTANNEQFF. The CDR3 DNA follows: TGTGCCAGCAGCACCTTTAGCGGGAGGACAGCCAACAATGAGCAGTTCTTC.

The J gene is TRBJ2-1, the V gene TRBV10-2; the D gene is possibly TRBD2 (7 bases). Trimming left V 3 bases short and J 13 bases short, with 13 bases between. Germline V gene lookup returns CDR1 WSHSY and CDR2 SAAADI. This CDR3 region has 12 residues. This CDR3 reads CASSDEGGRQFF. CDR3 nucleotides: TGCGCCAGCAGTGACGAGGGGGGGCGACAGTTCTTC.

The chain links TRBV28 to TRBJ2-5; the D gene is possibly TRBD1 (6 bases). V dropped 10 bases and J dropped 2 bases, with 14 bases sitting between them. This CDR3 region has 13 residues. The germline V gene has CDR1 MDHEN and CDR2 SYDVKM. The CDR3: CATEDSVQETQYF. CDR3 bases: TGTGCCACCGAGGACAGCGTGCAAGAGACCCAGTACTTC.

The J gene is TRBJ1-5, the V gene TRBV6-1; D is ambiguous. The CDR3 sequence is 13 residues long. V was cut by 6 bases and J by 7 bases, with 13 bases left in between. Germline loops: CDR1 MNHNS, CDR2 SASEGT. The CDR3 sequence is CASRPSGGQPQHF. CDR3 bases: TGTGCCAGCAGGCCTTCGGGAGGCCAGCCCCAGCATTTT.

The V and J genes are TRBV30 and TRBJ1-2; TRBD1 matches at 7 bases. The CDR3 is made up of 15 amino acids. Germline V gives CDR1 GTSNPN, CDR2 SVGIG (reference sequence). J lost 0 bases, V lost 4 bases, and 8 bases had no gene match. For the CDR3, the DNA is TGTGCCTGGACAGGGGGACGGAAATCTAACTATGGCTACACCTTC. Translating it yields CAWTGGRKSNYGYTF. Looking up the rest from reference TRBV30 and TRBJ1-2 gives the full variable domain: SQTIHQWPATLVQPVGSPLSLECTVEGTSNPNLYWYRQAAGRGLQLLFYSVGIGQISSEVPQNLSASRPQDRQFILSSKKLLLSDSGFYLCAWTGGRKSNYGYTFGSGTRLTVV.